This entry is about one TCR beta chain. The data were obtained in a study of blood T cell repertoires in COVID-19. Study overall: The United States, Italy and Spain were the sources of the acute and convalescent COVID-19 samples.

The CDR3 consists of 15 residues. Trimming stripped 6 bases from V and 0 bases from J, with 12 bases between. Germline V gene sequence: CDR1 MNHEY, CDR2 SVGEGT. As originally analysed: How many nucleated cells were present was estimated from reference gene primer amplification. Some clones are missing from TCRdb's copy, which holds only in-frame ones; the method was immunoSEQ multiplex PCR. V, J and clone size reflect that table, while D and trimming were determined from the DNA. Of 100,000 to 150,000 clones in the sample, more than 70% were seen once. This sequence originates from a woman aged 25 to 45 who had recovered from COVID-19. The chain employs TRBV6-2 or TRBV6-3 and TRBJ1-5, with a possible D match to TRBD1 (5 bases). Sequenced material: peripheral blood. DNA of the CDR3: TGTGCCAGCAGCCACCAGACAGCTAGCAATCAGCCCCAGCATTTT. Protein product: CASSHQTASNQPQHF.